This TCR beta chain is from a study of cytomegalovirus exposure and HLA in healthy donors. Study-wide context: In terms of ancestry, the Caucasian-associated cluster contained more than 65% of the approximately 400 genotyped donors. Study-wide findings and caveats: Among TCR beta chains of equal frequency, HLA-associated ones were more clonally expanded in a later analysis. The classifier reportedly diagnosed cytomegalovirus status with high specificity and sensitivity.

Unrecorded immune exposures were likely, despite nominal health at sampling. A remark on this clone: The antigen remains undetermined.

There are 15 residues in the CDR3. J gave up 0 bases and V 1 base, and 0 bases lay outside the gene matches. Germline values: CDR1 SGHTA, CDR2 FQGNSA. With 60 Vbeta and 13 Jbeta primers, the PCR was carried out. The table came from immunoSEQ multiplex PCR; TCRdb's copy has only in-frame clones and leaves some out. The table includes about 180,000 clones, around 82% detected once. The genes are TRBV7-2 and TRBJ2-1; 7 nucleotides agree with TRBD1. The clonotype was recovered from a man aged 35-49 years in good health and CMV-seronegative. Material: PBMCs. The CDR3 DNA follows: TGTGCCAGCAGCTTAGGACAGGGCTCCTACAATGAGCAGTTCTTC. Its protein is CASSLGQGSYNEQFF.